This TCR beta chain was found in a study of T cell responses to AZD1222 COVID-19 vaccine. Study context: Second-dose intervals near 4 or 12 weeks were combined.

Data came from immunoSEQ multiplex PCR; TCRdb stores just in-frame clones and leaves some out. The table lists about 150,000 clones, 75% to 95% of them singletons. This clone has just one count. The ends were cut back, 6 bases at V and 6 bases at J, with 9 bases in the middle. CDR3 length equals 10 residues. Germline CDR1 and CDR2: DFQATT and SNEGSKA (reference sequence). The clonotype comes from an adult in good health. This chain connects TRBV20-1 to TRBJ2-7; D remains ambiguous. The sequences come from peripheral blood, collected on day 0 of AZD1222 vaccination. The CDR3 sequence is CSASATEQYF. The CDR3 coding sequence is TGCAGTGCCTCCGCGACCGAGCAGTACTTC.